This T cell receptor (beta chain) was sequenced during a study of blood T cell repertoires in COVID-19. Across the study: In each case, the material was cDNA or gDNA derived from T cells, B-cell-depleted T cells, or PBMCs.

In the study's own analysis: Amplification of reference gene primers provided the estimated nucleated cell counts. Sequenced by immunoSEQ multiplex PCR; TCRdb stores in-frame clones only, minus some. D and trimming were read from the DNA, whereas the V and J calls and clone size are those reported in that table. This table has about 130,000 clones, approximately 89% appearing once. Patients of the Seattle cohort, enrolled during active infection, were followed longitudinally. Germline lookup yields CDR1 SEHNR and CDR2 FQNEAQ (reference sequence). The V end was cut by 2 bases, the J end by 1 base, with 11 bases between. The CDR3 contains 16 residues.

The source of this sequence is an elderly woman with COVID-19, enrolled during active disease. V and J are TRBV7-9 and TRBJ2-2; possibly TRBD2 for D (6 bases). The sequenced sample consisted of peripheral blood. CDR3 nucleotides: TGTGCCAGCAGCTTATGGAGGGGCAGGAACACCGGGGAGCTGTTTTTT. Translation gives CASSLWRGRNTGELFF.